This T cell receptor (gamma chain) was profiled in a study of Vδ1+ human thymocytes. General study points: In the thymus, TRG and TRD repertoires looked highly polyclonal with Gaussian CDR3 lengths. Despite high sort purity, approximately 21% of thymic T cell receptor delta sequences were Vdelta2.

Sorted Vdelta1+ thymocytes were roughly 96% to 99.6% pure. RNA was extracted from the cells and then reverse transcribed. The CDR3 regions were amplified by multiplex PCR from V-gene primers to a constant-region primer. TCRdb ran CATT on the multiplex PCR reads. The sample holds tens of thousands of gamma-chain clones; about a fifth are singletons and the top ten take 1.8%. This clone was counted only a few times. Antigen unknown. The CDR3 consists of 14 residues. J gave up 0 bases and V 3 bases, and 5 bases lay outside the gene matches. Germline V gene sequence: CDR1 GITISATS, CDR2 ISYDGTV (reference sequence).

The source is a boy younger than two who had congenital heart surgery. Sample: Vdelta1+ gamma-delta thymocytes from the thymus. Subset of the sample: FACS-sorted CD3+ TCRalphabeta- TCRVdelta1+ TCRVdelta2- thymocytes. J is TRGJ1 or TRGJ2 and V is TRGV9. Here the CDR3 reads CALWEIANYYKKLF. The CDR3 bases are TGTGCCTTGTGGGAGATCGCGAATTATTATAAGAAACTCTTT.